This is a list of T cell receptor beta chains from one sample in a study of shared clonotypes between healthy human individuals. This table comes from immunoSEQ multiplex PCR, and its TCRdb copy is limited to in-frame clones, with some not included. The profile shows roughly 770,000 clones, 96% of them singletons. Sequencing input: naive CD8+ T cells sorted from blood. The receptor set was obtained from a man aged 25-45 years in good health. Each CDR3 is given with its conserved first and last residue. The size of a clone is reported for some rows only, either as once, few or many, or as a class for expanded clones.

>TRBV20-1|.|TRBJ1-3
CSGESGNTIYF
>TRBV7-8|.|TRBJ2-1
CASSLYEGGVYNEQFF
>TRBV7-9|.|TRBJ2-5
CASSLVERQGGETQYF
>TRBV15|.|TRBJ2-1
CATRTEDPYNEQFF
>TRBV14|.|TRBJ2-3
CASSQDDSRTDTQYF
>TRBV5-1|once|TRBJ1-3
CASSSGQHSGNTIYF
>TRBV7-9|once|TRBJ2-2
CASSSSEGTNTGELFF
>TRBV6-5|once|TRBJ1-1
CASTLKFTGITEAFF
>TRBV5-5|.|TRBJ2-7
CASSLGLADSYEQYF
>TRBV28|.|TRBJ2-1
CASSLGQVNEQFF
>TRBV11-2|.|TRBJ2-1
CASSFEAGLGNEQFF
>TRBV4-1|.|TRBJ1-1
CASSHPGGQKGAFF
>TRBV11-2|once|TRBJ2-7
CASSPTEVYEQYF
>TRBV27|.|TRBJ1-5
CASSLTGYGNQPQHF
>TRBV18|.|TRBJ2-7
CASSPPAAGNYEQYF
>TRBV15|.|TRBJ2-3
CATSTGLATDTQYF
>TRBV10-2|once|TRBJ2-1
CASSEGATEQFF
>TRBV27|.|TRBJ2-1
CASSRTGAGGMLGSNEQFF
>TRBV7-3|.|TRBJ1-1
CASSLAGGMNTEAFF
>TRBV6-5|.|TRBJ2-7
CASQLGSSYEQYF
>TRBV7-3|.|TRBJ1-4
CASSPIGRITTNEKLFF
>TRBV5-4|.|TRBJ2-7
CASSSTSGFTNYEQYF
>TRBV10-2|.|TRBJ1-2
CASSEDGANYGYTF
>TRBV9|.|TRBJ2-7
CASSVEAGNPDEQYF
>TRBV30|.|TRBJ1-3
CAWSDSGNTIYF
>TRBV6-1|once|TRBJ2-1
CASSESPSSYNEQFF
>TRBV27|.|TRBJ2-1
CASSLYWKQGNNEQFF
>TRBV7-9|.|TRBJ2-1
CASSTNNRANEQFF
>TRBV29-1|.|TRBJ2-3
CSVWWEDTQYF
>TRBV7-9|.|TRBJ1-1
CASSKEGYTEAFF
>TRBV10-3|.|TRBJ2-2
CAIAKRESPGELFF
>TRBV7-6|.|TRBJ2-2
CASSLVVGDGELFF
>TRBV27|.|TRBJ1-1
CASSLYSPPMNTEAFF
>TRBV5-1|once|TRBJ2-7
CANNDEDRVHCEQYF
>TRBV11-2|.|TRBJ1-3
CASSLETAPGYTIYF
>TRBV2|.|TRBJ2-3
CASRQSTDTQYF
>TRBV4-1|.|TRBJ2-7
CASSQLGQGNPYEQYF
>TRBV5-5|.|TRBJ1-4
CASRGTTNEKLFF
>TRBV6-6|once|TRBJ1-1
CASSLGTEAFF
>TRBV25-1|.|TRBJ1-5
CASSRGGQPQHF
>TRBV5-1|.|TRBJ2-7
CASSRARDREIDEQYF
>TRBV7-9|.|TRBJ2-1
CASSLVGLDLWNEQFF
>TRBV28|once|TRBJ1-4
CVSSLRWREEKLFF
>TRBV7-9|.|TRBJ2-3
CASSPHPTSGRAADTQYF
>TRBV25-1|.|TRBJ2-7
CASSDRDTYEQYF
>TRBV27|.|TRBJ2-1
CASSLSGGPPKQFF
>TRBV7-6|.|TRBJ2-3
CASRPIAVTDTQYF
>TRBV28|.|TRBJ1-1
CASRASNTEAFF
>TRBV15|.|TRBJ2-1
CATSDYNEQFF
>TRBV6-5|few|TRBJ2-1
CASSPGIVRNEQFF
>TRBV27|.|TRBJ1-5
CASSFQGSLGAQHF
>TRBV14|.|TRBJ1-1
CASSGSTEAFF
>TRBV2|.|TRBJ2-7
CASQRVPYEQYF